The rows below give T cell receptor beta chains drawn from one sample of a study of cytomegalovirus exposure and HLA in healthy donors. Produced via immunoSEQ multiplex PCR; TCRdb's table is partial and in-frame only. The repertoire holds 95,000 to 110,000 clones, with around three quarters as singletons. Sequencing was done on a sample of PBMCs. These receptors came from a woman aged 18-29 years in good health and CMV-seropositive. Each CDR3 is given with its conserved first and last residue. Fields, in order: J gene, clone size, D gene, V gene, CDR3 DNA, CDR3 protein. A D gene is named only where the DNA matches it firmly. Only some rows state a clone size, as once, few, many or a class for expanded clones.

>TRBJ2-7|few|TRBD2|TRBV2
TGTGCCAGCATCCCACCGGGACTAGCGGGGGGGCCAGACCACGAGCAGTACTTC
CASIPPGLAGGPDHEQYF
>TRBJ2-5|.|TRBD2|TRBV7-2
TGTGCCAGCAGCATAGAGCGGGAGGGCTGGGAGACCCAGTACTTC
CASSIEREGWETQYF
>TRBJ2-7|.|TRBD2|TRBV4-1
TGCGCCAGCAGCCACCCTAGCGGAGGATTTACCTACGAGCAGTACTTC
CASSHPSGGFTYEQYF
>TRBJ1-2|.|TRBD1|TRBV5-1
TGCGCCAGCAGCTTGAAAAGGACAGGGGACTATGGCTACACCTTC
CASSLKRTGDYGYTF
>TRBJ2-1|.|TRBD2|TRBV4-2
TGTGCCAGCAGCCAAGGACTAGCGGGGAATGAGCAGTTCTTC
CASSQGLAGNEQFF
>TRBJ2-3|.|.|TRBV6-1
TGTGCCAGCAGACTGGGGGGATCTAGCACAGATACGCAGTATTTT
CASRLGGSSTDTQYF
>TRBJ1-2|.|.|TRBV18
TGTGCCAGCTCACGGAGTAGGGAGGGAGCTAACTATGGCTACACCTTC
CASSRSREGANYGYTF
>TRBJ2-3|.|TRBD2|TRBV5-1
TGCGCCAGCAGCTATCAGCGGGAACGCGCAGATACGCAGTATTTT
CASSYQRERADTQYF
>TRBJ1-5|.|TRBD1|TRBV18
TGTGCCAGCTCAGCAGAGGGACAGGGGGCGAAGCCCCAGCATTTT
CASSAEGQGAKPQHF
>TRBJ1-1|.|TRBD1|TRBV4-2
TGTGCCAGCAGCCTCCCAGGGGGAGACACTGAAGCTTTCTTT
CASSLPGGDTEAFF
>TRBJ1-2|.|TRBD1|TRBV11-2
TGTGCCAGCAGCTCCCCCCTCCCGGGACAGAGCTTCAACTATGGCTACACCTTC
CASSSPLPGQSFNYGYTF
>TRBJ2-7|.|.|TRBV11-3
TGTGCCAGCAGCTTAGCTCAGGGGTCCTACGAGCAGTACTTC
CASSLAQGSYEQYF
>TRBJ2-1|.|TRBD1|TRBV15
TGTGCCACCAGCTCTAGGACAGGGTACAATGAGCAGTTCTTC
CATSSRTGYNEQFF
>TRBJ2-7|.|.|TRBV7-2
TGTGCCAGCAGCTTAGAAGTTGCAGGGGCTTCCTACGAGCAGTACTTC
CASSLEVAGASYEQYF
>TRBJ1-4|.|TRBD1|TRBV5-4
TGTGCCAGCAGCACGAGGACAGGGCAAAATGAAAAACTGTTTTTT
CASSTRTGQNEKLFF
>TRBJ2-5|.|.|TRBV4-2
TGTGCCAGCAGCCAAGCGACCCCGGGGAAACAGTACTTC
CASSQATPGKQYF
>TRBJ2-1|.|TRBD2|TRBV7-9
TGTGCCAGCAGCAGGGGACTAGCGGGGTACAATGAGCAGTTCTTC
CASSRGLAGYNEQFF
>TRBJ1-4|few|.|TRBV7-9
TGTGCCAGCAGCTCCTCAGGGGCTAATGAAAAACTGTTTTTT
CASSSSGANEKLFF
>TRBJ1-2|.|.|TRBV7-9
TGTGCCAGCAGCTTAAGGATGACAGCCGATCATATCTATGGCTACACCTTC
CASSLRMTADHIYGYTF
>TRBJ1-4|.|TRBD1|TRBV5-6
TGTGCCAGCAGCTTGGGACAGGGGAAATGGAAACTGTTTTTT
CASSLGQGKWKLFF
>TRBJ1-3|.|.|TRBV6-5
TGTGCCAGCAGCCGCACAGGGATAACTGGAAACACCATATATTTT
CASSRTGITGNTIYF
>TRBJ1-1|.|.|TRBV2
TGTGCCAGCAGTGTAGGTGTCAGGGAAGCTTTCTTT
CASSVGVREAFF
>TRBJ2-7|.|TRBD1|TRBV27
TGTGCCAGCAGGACCACCGGGACAGGAGAATACGAGCAGTACTTC
CASRTTGTGEYEQYF
>TRBJ2-7|.|TRBD2|TRBV5-1
TGCGCCAGCAGCTCCGGGACTAGCGGGAGAAATTTGGTGGACGAGCAGTACTTC
CASSSGTSGRNLVDEQYF
>TRBJ2-1|.|.|TRBV18
TGTGCCAGCTCACCTACGTCCCTTGATGAGGAGCAGTTCTTC
CASSPTSLDEEQFF
>TRBJ2-5|.|.|TRBV29-1
TGCAGCGTTGGTATAAACCAAGAGACCCAGTACTTC
CSVGINQETQYF
>TRBJ1-1|.|.|TRBV5-1
TGCGCCAGCAGCTCGCTGGAGGGGCATACTGAAGCTTTCTTT
CASSSLEGHTEAFF
>TRBJ1-1|.|.|TRBV6-1
TGTGCCAGCAGTGAAATTTATAGGGGGAAGACTGAAGCTTTCTTT
CASSEIYRGKTEAFF
>TRBJ2-2|.|.|TRBV5-4
TGTGCCAGCAGCAGAGCGGCCGGGGAGCTGTTTTTT
CASSRAAGELFF
>TRBJ2-7|.|TRBD2|TRBV4-1
TGCGCCAGCAGCCAAGCTGGCGGGGGGCTTTCCTACGAGCAGTACTTC
CASSQAGGGLSYEQYF
>TRBJ1-1|.|.|TRBV18
TGTGCCAGCTCCGTCGGAGGGTTCAATACTGAAGCTTTCTTT
CASSVGGFNTEAFF
>TRBJ2-2|.|TRBD1|TRBV27
TGTGCCAGCAGACGAGTCTGGGGGACAGGGGACACCGGGGAGCTGTTTTTT
CASRRVWGTGDTGELFF
>TRBJ2-5|.|TRBD2|TRBV30
TGTGCCTGGAGCCCCCTCCCACCAGCGGGGAACCAAGAGACCCAGTACTTC
CAWSPLPPAGNQETQYF
>TRBJ2-4|few|.|TRBV5-1
TGCGCCAGTAAGGGAGATCTAGCCAAAAACATTCAGTACTTC
CASKGDLAKNIQYF
>TRBJ2-1|.|TRBD2|TRBV9
TGTGCCAGCAGCCCAGGACTAGCGGGGGGGAAATCCTACAATGAGCAGTTCTTC
CASSPGLAGGKSYNEQFF
>TRBJ2-7|few|.|TRBV18
TGTGCCAGCTCGCCCCAGAGGTACGAGCAGTACTTC
CASSPQRYEQYF
>TRBJ2-5|.|TRBD2|TRBV27
TGTGCCAGCAGTTTCCTCAGCGGGAATGAGACCCAGTACTTC
CASSFLSGNETQYF
>TRBJ1-2|.|TRBD1|TRBV19
TGTGCCAGTAATCACCGGGACAGACCTTATGGCTACACCTTC
CASNHRDRPYGYTF
>TRBJ2-1|.|TRBD2|TRBV4-1
TGCGCCAGCAGCCCCTCGGGACTAGCGCGGAATGAGCAGTTCTTC
CASSPSGLARNEQFF
>TRBJ1-5|.|.|TRBV6-1
TGTGCCAGCAGTGAAGCTGAGGGGGGGCATCAGCCCCAGCATTTT
CASSEAEGGHQPQHF